The rows below give T cell receptor beta chains drawn from one sample of a study of blood T cells in healthy people across ages. TCRdb ran MiXCR on the 5' RACE reads and lists one entry per CDR3 protein. The sample consists of around 990,000 distinct CDR3 sequences, 35% to 40% of them appearing once. The sequencing sample was made of blood. Receptor source: a man aged 18 to 30 in good health. Each CDR3 is given with its conserved first and last residue. The order of the fields is CDR3 protein, CDR3 DNA, J gene, clone size, D gene, V gene. The D gene is left open where the match is weak. Size values are once, few and many counts, or a class for expanded clones, and some rows have none.

CDR3: CASGRGIYGYTF
DNA: TGTGCCAGCGGACGGGGGATCTATGGCTACACCTTC
J: TRBJ1-2
size: few
D: NA
V: TRBV12-3/TRBV12-4

CDR3: CSARRQGARNQPQHF
DNA: TGCAGTGCTAGGAGGCAAGGTGCACGCAATCAGCCCCAGCATTTT
J: TRBJ1-5
size: NA
D: NA
V: TRBV20-1

CDR3: CASSVGGGSYNEQYF
DNA: TGTGCCAGCAGCGTAGGCGGCGGCTCCTACAATGAGCAGTACTTC
J: TRBJ2-7
size: once
D: NA
V: TRBV9

CDR3: CASSLVVENTEAFF
DNA: TGTGCCAGCAGCTTAGTTGTGGAGAACACTGAAGCTTTCTTT
J: TRBJ1-1
size: few
D: NA
V: TRBV7-2

CDR3: CASSSSLSEQYF
DNA: TGTGCCAGCAGTTCCTCCCTTTCCGAGCAGTACTTC
J: TRBJ2-7
size: NA
D: NA
V: TRBV12-3/TRBV12-4

CDR3: CASSRPGLADEQFF
DNA: TGTGCCAGCAGCCGACCCGGACTAGCCGATGAGCAGTTCTTC
J: TRBJ2-1
size: many
D: TRBD2
V: TRBV7-2

CDR3: CSANGEWGTDTQYF
DNA: TGCAGTGCTAATGGGGAGTGGGGCACAGATACGCAGTATTTT
J: TRBJ2-3
size: once
D: NA
V: TRBV20-1

CDR3: CASSLLAGGDEQFF
DNA: TGTGCCAGCAGCTTGCTAGCGGGGGGGGATGAGCAGTTCTTC
J: TRBJ2-1
size: NA
D: TRBD2
V: TRBV5-5

CDR3: CSERAGNQETQYF
DNA: TGCAGCGAACGAGCGGGGAACCAAGAGACCCAGTACTTC
J: TRBJ2-5
size: NA
D: TRBD2
V: TRBV20-1

CDR3: CASIYSGRDVYEQYF
DNA: TGTGCCAGCATTTACTCGGGCAGGGATGTCTACGAGCAGTACTTC
J: TRBJ2-7
size: NA
D: NA
V: TRBV6-2/TRBV6-3

CDR3: CASSVASPDTQYF
DNA: TGTGCCAGCAGCGTAGCTAGTCCAGATACGCAGTATTTT
J: TRBJ2-3
size: few
D: NA
V: TRBV9

CDR3: CASRPTGTGFNNSPLHF
DNA: TGTGCCAGCAGACCCACCGGGACGGGGTTCAATAATTCACCCCTCCACTTT
J: TRBJ1-6
size: NA
D: NA
V: TRBV7-9

CDR3: CASAGPGRFEYNEQLF
DNA: TGTGCCAGCGCTGGGCCGGGAAGGTTCGAATACAATGAGCAGCTCTTC
J: TRBJ2-1
size: NA
D: NA
V: TRBV28

CDR3: CAGSSGIKGVQETQYF
DNA: TGTGCCGGCAGTTCCGGGATTAAGGGGGTACAAGAGACCCAGTACTTC
J: TRBJ2-5
size: NA
D: NA
V: TRBV27

CDR3: CASSELIRGGNYGYTF
DNA: TGTGCCAGCAGTGAATTAATCAGGGGCGGAAACTATGGCTACACCTTC
J: TRBJ1-2
size: few
D: NA
V: TRBV6-1

CDR3: CASSHETDVGRVEFF
DNA: TGCGCCAGCAGCCACGAGACAGACGTCGGCCGCGTGGAGTTCTTC
J: TRBJ2-1
size: NA
D: NA
V: TRBV4-1

CDR3: CASSSGDRLDSPLHF
DNA: TGCGCCAGCAGCTCTGGTGATCGGTTGGATTCACCCCTCCACTTT
J: TRBJ1-6
size: NA
D: NA
V: TRBV5-1

CDR3: CASRATGNSNQPQHF
DNA: TGTGCCAGCAGGGCGACAGGGAATAGCAATCAGCCCCAGCATTTT
J: TRBJ1-5
size: NA
D: TRBD1
V: TRBV6-1

CDR3: CASSPRLGANVLTF
DNA: TGTGCCAGCAGCCCCAGGCTCGGGGCCAACGTCCTGACTTTC
J: TRBJ2-6
size: few
D: NA
V: TRBV9

CDR3: CASSALRGSGYTGELFF
DNA: TGTGCCAGCAGTGCATTGCGGGGATCAGGCTATACCGGGGAGCTGTTTTTT
J: TRBJ2-2
size: NA
D: NA
V: TRBV2

CDR3: CASSFGGWNTGELFF
DNA: TGTGCCAGCAGCTTTGGGGGTTGGAACACCGGGGAGCTGTTTTTT
J: TRBJ2-2
size: NA
D: NA
V: TRBV5-6

CDR3: CASSQDTSGSTDTQYF
DNA: TGTGCCAGCAGCCAAGATACTAGCGGAAGCACAGATACGCAGTATTTT
J: TRBJ2-3
size: NA
D: TRBD2
V: TRBV14

CDR3: CASSHTGHTEAFF
DNA: TGCGCCAGCAGCCATACAGGGCATACTGAAGCTTTCTTT
J: TRBJ1-1
size: NA
D: NA
V: TRBV5-1

CDR3: CASSYPARQDNEQFF
DNA: TGTGCCAGCAGTTACCCAGCCCGACAGGACAATGAGCAGTTCTTC
J: TRBJ2-1
size: NA
D: NA
V: TRBV6-2/TRBV6-3

CDR3: CASSPRFFGGVGEQYF
DNA: TGTGCCAGCAGCCCCCGGTTTTTCGGGGGCGTAGGGGAGCAGTACTTC
J: TRBJ2-7
size: NA
D: NA
V: TRBV6-6

CDR3: CSVGTGAATEAFF
DNA: TGCAGCGTTGGGACAGGGGCGGCCACTGAAGCTTTCTTT
J: TRBJ1-1
size: few
D: TRBD1
V: TRBV29-1

CDR3: CASSLGIGTGRNEQYF
DNA: TGTGCCAGCAGCTTAGGTATCGGGACAGGGAGGAACGAGCAGTACTTC
J: TRBJ2-7
size: NA
D: TRBD1
V: TRBV7-9

CDR3: CASSARQGASGTEAFF
DNA: TGTGCCAGCAGTGCCAGACAGGGGGCGTCAGGAACTGAAGCTTTCTTT
J: TRBJ1-1
size: NA
D: TRBD1
V: TRBV12-3/TRBV12-4

CDR3: CASSLPPRRSYEQYF
DNA: TGTGCCAGCAGCTTACCCCCGAGACGATCCTACGAGCAGTACTTC
J: TRBJ2-7
size: few
D: NA
V: TRBV7-8

CDR3: CASSPTGWYRDTQYF
DNA: TGTGCCAGCAGCCCGACAGGGTGGTATAGAGATACGCAGTATTTT
J: TRBJ2-3
size: NA
D: TRBD1
V: TRBV28

CDR3: CAISERVGYTF
DNA: TGTGCCATCAGTGAGAGGGTCGGCTACACCTTC
J: TRBJ1-2
size: few
D: NA
V: TRBV10-3

CDR3: CASSPRKEDNYGYTF
DNA: TGCGCCAGCAGCCCCCGCAAGGAGGATAACTATGGCTACACCTTC
J: TRBJ1-2
size: few
D: NA
V: TRBV4-3

CDR3: CASSDGRENTEAFF
DNA: TGTGCCAGCAGTGACGGCAGGGAGAACACTGAAGCTTTCTTT
J: TRBJ1-1
size: NA
D: NA
V: TRBV2

CDR3: CASTIGDPNTEAFF
DNA: TGTGCCAGCACCATAGGGGATCCGAACACTGAAGCTTTCTTT
J: TRBJ1-1
size: NA
D: NA
V: TRBV12-3/TRBV12-4

CDR3: CSATRLAEETQYF
DNA: TGCAGTGCTACTAGACTAGCGGAAGAGACCCAGTACTTC
J: TRBJ2-5
size: NA
D: TRBD2
V: TRBV20-1

CDR3: CAWSVLGGSTDTQYF
DNA: TGTGCCTGGAGTGTACTAGGGGGGAGCACAGATACGCAGTATTTT
J: TRBJ2-3
size: NA
D: NA
V: TRBV30

CDR3: CASSAVGDEQFF
DNA: TGTGCCAGCAGCGCTGTAGGTGATGAGCAGTTCTTC
J: TRBJ2-1
size: NA
D: NA
V: TRBV7-3

CDR3: CSARDSGLAGVTNTEAFF
DNA: TGCAGTGCTAGAGATTCTGGGCTCGCTGGGGTTACGAACACTGAAGCTTTCTTT
J: TRBJ1-1
size: few
D: NA
V: TRBV20-1

CDR3: CSVYNRAYRTEAFF
DNA: TGCAGTGTCTATAACAGGGCTTATCGTACTGAAGCTTTCTTT
J: TRBJ1-1
size: NA
D: NA
V: TRBV20-1

CDR3: CASLPDRGNYNEQFF
DNA: TGTGCCAGCCTACCCGACAGGGGAAACTACAATGAGCAGTTCTTC
J: TRBJ2-1
size: NA
D: TRBD1
V: TRBV2

CDR3: CASRLETSGVTYNEQFF
DNA: TGTGCCAGCAGATTGGAGACTAGCGGGGTGACCTACAATGAGCAGTTCTTC
J: TRBJ2-1
size: NA
D: TRBD2
V: TRBV2

CDR3: CASSLTGTPPQETQYF
DNA: TGTGCCAGCAGTTTAACCGGGACGCCCCCCCAAGAGACCCAGTACTTC
J: TRBJ2-5
size: NA
D: NA
V: TRBV27